This T cell receptor (beta chain) was captured in a study of T cell repertoires and Cas9 in healthy adults. Study as a whole: CD4 and CD8 compartments: SpCas9-reactive T cells profiled for potency, cytotoxicity, lineage.

Study-wide points: SpCas9-reactive regulatory T cells reportedly mitigated SpCas9-reactive effector T cells in vitro.

About this clone: The antigen is undetermined.

Data came from immunoSEQ multiplex PCR; TCRdb stores just in-frame clones and leaves some out. The sample has some 15,000 clones, nearly 90% seen once; the top ten hold approximately 1.5%. The sequence derives from a human donor in good health. Sequences were obtained from Tregs (CD4+, CD25+, CD127-, CD137-, CD154-) from PBMCs; culture status not recorded.

CDR3 protein: CASTRTGGVQETQYF. CDR3 DNA sequence: TGCGCCAGCACCCGGACAGGGGGCGTCCAAGAGACCCAGTACTTC. V gene TRBV5-1 combines with J gene TRBJ2-5, with 11 bases fitting TRBD1. Trimming took 6 bases from V and 1 from J; bases not matched to a gene: 5. The germline gives CDR1 SGHRS, CDR2 YFSETQ. CDR3 length: 15 residues.